The 16 T cell receptor beta chains presented below share a single source sample, sequenced in a study of blood T cell repertoires in COVID-19. Sequenced by immunoSEQ multiplex PCR; TCRdb stores in-frame clones only, minus some. In the table there are about 150,000 clones, about 85% of which are singletons. Input material: peripheral blood. Receptors were obtained from a man aged 60 to 75 with COVID-19, enrolled during active disease.

V gene TRBV27 combines with J gene TRBJ1-3, with 8 bases aligning to TRBD1. The CDR3 totals 14 residues. The ends lost 8 bases at V and 2 bases at J; junction bases unmatched: 5. Looked up from germline, CDR1 is MNHEY and CDR2 is SMNVEV (reference sequence). CDR3 in amino acids: CASGQGAAGNTIYF. In DNA, the CDR3 is TGTGCCAGCGGGCAGGGGGCGGCTGGAAACACCATATATTTT.

This chain uses TRBV9 with TRBJ2-2, with D unclear. This CDR3 contains 14 residues. V was trimmed by 0 bases and J by 6 bases, leaving 9 bases between them. Germline V gives CDR1 SGDLS, CDR2 YYNGEE. The CDR3 sequence is CASSVALNAGELFF. The CDR3 nucleotides are TGTGCCAGCAGCGTAGCCCTAAACGCCGGGGAGCTGTTTTTT. The full variable domain, with the rest looked up from reference TRBV9 and TRBJ2-2, is DSGVTQTPKHLITATGQRVTLRCSPRSGDLSVYWYQQSLDQGLQFLIQYYNGEERAKGNILERFSAQQFPDLHSELNLSSLELGDSALYFCASSVALNAGELFFGEGSRLTVL.

This chain joins TRBV5-1 and TRBJ2-1; TRBD2 matches at 11 bases. Germline CDR1 is SGHRS and CDR2 is YFSETQ. V was pared by 4 bases and J by 4 bases, with 7 bases of the junction left unmatched. This CDR3 has 16 amino acids. CDR3 nucleotide sequence: TGCGCCAGCAGCCTACCGGGACTAGCGGTATACAATGAGCAGTTCTTC. It is translated as CASSLPGLAVYNEQFF.

Here the CDR3 reads CASSQRRTGDQPQHF. The CDR3 DNA reads TGTGCCAGCTCGCAGCGCCGGACAGGGGATCAGCCCCAGCATTTT. The V and J genes are TRBV18 and TRBJ1-5; 9 bases fit TRBD1. The CDR3 is 15 amino acids. With V trimmed by 6 bases and J by 5 bases, 8 bases remained unmatched. Germline V gene data show CDR1 as KGHSH and CDR2 as LQKENI.

This sequence joins TRBV5-1 and TRBJ1-1; D is undetermined. From germline, CDR1 is SGHRS and CDR2 YFSETQ. CDR3 size: 15 residues. Trimming pared 1 base from V and 1 base from J, leaving 11 bases between. The CDR3 protein is CASSLSSQPNTEAFF. In DNA, the CDR3 is TGCGCCAGCAGCTTGTCTAGCCAACCGAACACTGAAGCTTTCTTT.

The rearrangement links TRBV6-2 or TRBV6-3 to TRBJ1-1; TRBD1 agrees at 8 bases. From germline, CDR1 is MNHEY and CDR2 SVGEGT. This CDR3 comprises 18 residues. V dropped 0 bases and J dropped 2; count of bases not matched to a gene: 11. CDR3 nucleotide sequence: TGTGCCAGCAGTTACTCGAGTAACGACAGGGGACTAAACACTGAAGCTTTCTTT. Protein: CASSYSSNDRGLNTEAFF.

The rearrangement uses TRBV7-9 and TRBJ1-1; the match to TRBD1 covers 8 bases. The CDR3 loop spans 14 amino acids. CDR1 is SEHNR and CDR2 is FQNEAQ in the germline V gene (reference sequence). The V segment lost 3 bases and the J segment 3 bases; nucleotides outside the gene matches: 3. The CDR3: CASSLDRAHTEAFF. The CDR3 DNA reads TGTGCCAGCAGCTTGGACAGGGCCCACACTGAAGCTTTCTTT.

The J gene is TRBJ1-2, the V gene TRBV28; maybe TRBD1 (6 bases). The V gene lost 6 bases and the J gene lost 4 bases, with 12 bases spanning the gap. Germline V gives CDR1 MDHEN, CDR2 SYDVKM. The CDR3 loop spans 13 amino acids. DNA for the CDR3: TGTGCCAGCAGGCGGGGGGCTTCCTATGGCTACACCTTC. Amino acids: CASRRGASYGYTF.

The rearrangement links TRBV28 to TRBJ1-3, with D possibly matching TRBD1 (6 bases). The germline V and J ends were trimmed by 5 bases and 5 bases, with 10 bases remaining between them. Germline assignment: CDR1 MDHEN and CDR2 SYDVKM. The length of the CDR3 is 13 residues. CDR3 DNA: TGTGCCAGCAGTAATCAGGGGAGAAACACCATATATTTT. This encodes CASSNQGRNTIYF.

The V and J genes are TRBV18 and TRBJ2-3; D is possibly TRBD2 (7 bases). The germline V and J ends were trimmed by 6 bases and 0 bases, with 16 bases remaining between them. This CDR3 is 16 amino acids long. CDR1 KGHSH and CDR2 LQKENI come from the germline V gene. DNA for the CDR3: TGTGCCAGCTCCTCCCGGGGGGCCTATAGCACAGATACGCAGTATTTT. This sequence encodes CASSSRGAYSTDTQYF.

The chain links TRBV27 to TRBJ1-4; 10 bases map to TRBD1. CDR1 is MNHEY and CDR2 is SMNVEV in the germline V gene (reference sequence). Unmatched junction bases numbered 7, after V lost 5 bases and J lost 10 bases. This CDR3 spans 14 amino acids. The CDR3 coding sequence is TGTGCCAGCAGTACGGACAGGGGGGTCCGAAAACTGTTTTTT. It is translated as CASSTDRGVRKLFF.

This chain connects TRBV27 to TRBJ1-2, with TRBD1 matching over 11 bases. Germline assignment: CDR1 MNHEY and CDR2 SMNVEV (reference sequence). The CDR3 spans 19 residues. V lost 4 bases, J lost 6 bases, and 19 bases stayed unmatched. CDR3 sequence (DNA): TGTGCCAGCAGTTCACCCTTCCTCGGACAGGGGGCGGAGTTTGATGGCTACACCTTC. The encoded protein is CASSSPFLGQGAEFDGYTF.

This chain links TRBV11-3 with TRBJ1-2; TRBD1 matches at 9 bases. The CDR3 totals 15 residues. V dropped 3 bases and J dropped 2; count of bases not matched to a gene: 4. Germline V gives CDR1 SGHNT, CDR2 YENEEA. The CDR3 nucleotides read TGTGCCAGCAGCTTCGGGGACAGGGTGAACTATGGCTACACCTTC. Its protein product is CASSFGDRVNYGYTF.

This clone has just one count. The chain has TRBV6-5 and TRBJ1-1, with 7 bases matching TRBD1. The ends lost 6 bases at V and 6 bases at J; junction bases unmatched: 10. Germline V CDR1 and CDR2: MNHEY, SVGAGI. The CDR3 consists of 14 residues. CDR3 in amino acids: CASRVGQARSEAFF. CDR3 coding DNA: TGTGCCAGCAGGGTTGGACAGGCTAGGTCTGAAGCTTTCTTT.

J is TRBJ2-5 and V is TRBV6-5, with 7 bases that match TRBD1. After removal of 0 bases from V and 2 bases from J, the junction contained 6 bases not matched to a gene. From germline, CDR1 is MNHEY and CDR2 SVGAGI. The CDR3 is made up of 16 amino acids. The CDR3 loop is CASSYSTTGLQETQYF. For the CDR3, the DNA is TGTGCCAGCAGTTACTCGACGACAGGGTTACAAGAGACCCAGTACTTC.

The chain combines TRBV28 with TRBJ1-5; 9 bases match TRBD1. Germline V gene sequence: CDR1 MDHEN, CDR2 SYDVKM. This CDR3 has 15 amino acids. V lost 5 bases, J lost 5 bases, and 7 bases stayed unmatched. CDR3 coding DNA: TGTGCCAGCAGTATCAGGGACAGGGACGATCAGCCCCAGCATTTT. It codes for CASSIRDRDDQPQHF.